The 3 T cell receptor beta chains presented below share a single source sample, sequenced in a study of CD8+CD57+ T cells in acquired aplastic anemia. Only patients with CD8+CD57+ cell expansion on flow cytometry were chosen for sequencing. TCR beta VDJ and CDR3 profiles were obtained from a genomic DNA template. TCRdb ran MiXCR on the reads and lists one entry per CDR3 protein. The data show under 200,000 distinct CDR3 sequences, with approximately 51% seen just once and roughly 3.5% held by the top ten. The sample consisted of sorted CD4+, CD8+, or CD8+CD57+ T cells (not recorded which) from PBMCs. These receptors were collected from a human donor with aplastic anemia.

The chain is built from TRBV2 and TRBJ1-1; D is undetermined. Trimming removed 6 bases at V and 1 base at J, with 6 bases between. The CDR3 consists of 12 residues. From germline, CDR1 is SNHLY and CDR2 FYNNEI. The CDR3 sequence: CASRVANTEAFF. The CDR3 DNA reads TGTGCCAGCAGGGTGGCGAACACTGAAGCTTTCTTT.

This clonotype was found many times. The rearrangement joins TRBV5-4 to TRBJ2-5; 10 positions agree with TRBD1. The CDR3 spans 14 residues. In germline, CDR1 is SGHNT, CDR2 YYREEE (reference sequence). J was trimmed by 5 bases and V by 4 bases; bases with no gene match: 5. CDR3 sequence (DNA): TGTGCCAGCAGCCGGGACAGGGGAGCGGAGACCCAGTACTTC. It codes for CASSRDRGAETQYF.

This clonotype has only a few counts. The chain joins TRBV3-1 to TRBJ1-1; D may be TRBD1 (5 bases). The V gene lost 4 bases and the J gene lost 3 bases, with 12 bases spanning the gap. The CDR3 consists of 14 residues. Germline V gene data show CDR1 as LGHDT and CDR2 as YNNKEL (reference sequence). Written as DNA, the CDR3 is TGTGCCAGCAGCCCCTGGAGGGGATACACTGAAGCTTTCTTT. Translation: CASSPWRGYTEAFF.